This TCR beta chain was obtained from a study of blood T cell repertoires in COVID-19. Study overall: There were acute and convalescent COVID-19 samples, and they came from the United States, Italy and Spain.

Trimming at V came to 4 bases and at J to 3 bases, leaving 8 bases not matched to a gene. The CDR3 has 15 amino acids. Germline V gene lookup returns CDR1 SGHNT and CDR2 YYREEE (reference sequence). In the study's own analysis: Amplifying reference gene primers gave estimates of nucleated cell counts. Using immunoSEQ multiplex PCR, the repertoire was profiled, and TCRdb retains in-frame clones only, with some absent. D and trimming were read from the DNA, whereas the V and J calls and clone size are those reported in that table. Among some 130,000 clones, roughly 91% were seen once, and the ten largest hold over 2.5%. This clone was detected only once.

This TCR was sampled from a man in his 60s with active or convalescent COVID-19. The source material was peripheral blood. This sequence joins TRBV5-4 and TRBJ2-5; 8 positions agree with TRBD2. The CDR3 sequence: CASSRDTSGKETQYF. CDR3 nucleotides: TGTGCCAGCAGCCGCGATACTAGCGGAAAAGAGACCCAGTACTTC.